This TCR beta chain was sequenced for a study of T cells in Graves' hyperthyroidism and ophthalmopathy. At least ten counts were recorded for this clonotype. Antigen specificity is unknown. The investigators amplified TCR beta CDR3 regions from RNA transcripts. Carried out on the TCR CDR3, a first-round RT-PCR used the HTBI primer set. MiXCR, run by TCRdb on the multiplex PCR reads, gives a single entry per CDR3 protein. The repertoire has fewer than 750,000 distinct CDR3 sequences, around 15% of them found once; the top ten carry about 12%. The CDR3 sequence is 14 residues long. The germline V and J ends were trimmed by 1 base and 4 bases, with 11 bases remaining between them. Germline CDR1 MNHNS, CDR2 SASEGT. Overall study findings and caveats: From stable hyperthyroidism, ophthalmopathy was separated by a 13 V-J model.

The chain links TRBV6-1 to TRBJ2-7, with D tentatively TRBD2 (6 bases). This clonotype was sampled from a woman between 50 and 59 years old with Graves' ophthalmopathy. Sequencing input: blood. CDR3 sequence (DNA): TGTGCCAGCAGTGAAGGGGGGGTACTATACGAGCAGTACTTC. It translates to CASSEGGVLYEQYF.